This T cell receptor beta chain was observed in a study of metastatic and nonmetastatic thyroid tumors. Prior to thyroid surgery, none of the patients had received any treatment. TCRdb re-analyzed the PCR reads using MiXCR. The data contain under 25,000 clones, roughly 27% of them singletons. On this clone: Its target is not known.

The CDR3 is 13 residues long. The V end was cut by 3 bases, the J end by 3 bases, with 8 bases between. The V gene's germline CDR1 is WNHNN and CDR2 SYGVQD (reference sequence). Study results and caveats: Benign nodules reportedly had significantly lower TCR beta diversity than malignant thyroid tumors in blood and tumor.

Sequenced sample: blood. The receptor was isolated from a male donor with papillary thyroid cancer or a benign thyroid nodule (not recorded which). Some clones in this sample may be carry-over from other donors' samples. The chain couples TRBV10-1 to TRBJ1-1; D is uncertain. In DNA, the CDR3 is TGCGCCAGCAGTGATTCGAGGTACACTGAAGCTTTCTTT. Its translation: CASSDSRYTEAFF.